These 31 T cell receptor beta chains were sequenced from one sample in a study of T cells expressing NK-cell markers. TCRdb reworked the 5' RACE reads into one entry per CDR3 protein, no DNA. Across 450,000 to 600,000 distinct CDR3 sequences, the top ten clones capture about 3.6% of the sample. Sequencing was done on a sample of blood T cells: a sorted CD56 or NKG2C T cell subset, CD4+ or CD8+ T cells, or bulk PBMC T cells (not recorded which). The receptors originated from a man between 18 and 35 years old in good health.

The chain recombines TRBV24-1 with TRBJ2-7; TCRdb proposes TRBD2, but this gene call is untestable without DNA. Per the germline V gene, CDR1 is KGHDR and CDR2 is SFDVKD. This CDR3 region has 16 residues. This CDR3 reads CATSDPTSGLPYEQYF.

The chain has TRBV10-2 and TRBJ2-2; the D call of TRBD1 rests on TCRdb alone, since no DNA is present to check it. CDR1 is WSHSY and CDR2 is SAAADI in the germline V gene. This CDR3 is 12 amino acids long. This CDR3 is CARGGNTGELFF.

The chain couples TRBV18 to TRBJ1-4; TCRdb returns TRBD1, unconfirmable since there is no DNA. Germline V gene lookup returns CDR1 KGHSH and CDR2 LQKENI. This CDR3 contains 14 residues. CDR3 region: CASSRTGSGEKLFF.

The chain uses TRBV19 and TRBJ2-2. CDR1 LNHDA and CDR2 SQIVND come from the germline V gene (reference sequence). The CDR3 length is 14 residues. CDR3 loop: CASEDFANTGELFF. Complete variable domain (other parts from reference TRBV19 and TRBJ2-2): DGGITQSPKYLFRKEGQNVTLSCEQNLNHDAMYWYRQDPGQGLRLIYYSQIVNDFQKGDIAEGYSVSREKKESFPLTVTSAQKNPTAFYLCASEDFANTGELFFGEGSRLTVL.

The CDR3 sequence: CASSSGTDLGGTQYF. The rearrangement joins TRBV5-5 to TRBJ2-5; the D gene TCRdb calls, TRBD1, cannot be checked with no DNA. Looked up from germline, CDR1 is SGHKS and CDR2 is YYEKEE (reference sequence). The CDR3 consists of 15 residues.

The V and J genes are TRBV12-3 or TRBV12-4 and TRBJ1-6; TCRdb's assignment of TRBD1 cannot be checked, as there is no DNA. The CDR3 runs to 16 residues. The CDR3 sequence is CASMWSRGGSNSPLHF.

This chain joins TRBV20-1 and TRBJ1-2; TCRdb lists TRBD1, though no DNA is available to test this call. Germline CDR1 and CDR2: DFQATT and SNEGSKA (reference sequence). This CDR3 is built from 13 residues. CDR3 sequence reads: CSARTGGSDGYTF.

The V gene is TRBV7-9, the J gene TRBJ2-1; there is no DNA to check the TCRdb D call of TRBD2. Germline-derived CDR1 and CDR2 are SEHNR and FQNEAQ (reference sequence). The CDR3 has 14 amino acids. Here the CDR3 reads CASSFPGLYNEQFF.

This chain connects TRBV12-3 or TRBV12-4 to TRBJ1-2; TCRdb proposes TRBD1, but this gene call is untestable without DNA. The CDR3 is 14 residues long. The CDR3 loop reads CASSPRVQAYGYTF.

The chain recombines TRBV7-9 with TRBJ2-1; TCRdb gives TRBD2 as the D gene, but with no DNA this cannot be confirmed. The germline CDR1 and CDR2 sequences are SEHNR and FQNEAQ (reference sequence). The CDR3 loop spans 16 amino acids. The CDR3 spells CASSLGEGFLYNEQFF. Based on the CDR3 plus reference TRBV7-9 and TRBJ2-1, the full variable domain is DTGVSQNPRHKITKRGQNVTFRCDPISEHNRLYWYRQTLGQGPEFLTYFQNEAQLEKSRLLSDRFSAERPKGSFSTLEIQRTEQGDSAMYLCASSLGEGFLYNEQFFGPGTRLTVL.

The chain couples TRBV5-1 to TRBJ2-7; the TCRdb D gene call, TRBD2, has no DNA to confirm it. Germline assignment: CDR1 SGHRS and CDR2 YFSETQ. The CDR3 covers 14 residues. The CDR3 loop reads CASSEGLVRVEQYF.

This chain uses TRBV21-1 with TRBJ2-5; TCRdb's assignment of TRBD2 cannot be checked, as there is no DNA. TRBV21-1 is a recognized pseudogene. The CDR3 runs 18 residues. CDR3: CASSYRGTTSGRGETQYF.

The rearrangement uses TRBV10-3 and TRBJ2-4; the D call of TRBD2 rests on TCRdb alone, since no DNA is present to check it. The CDR3 sequence is 13 residues long. CDR1 is ENHRY, CDR2 SYGVKD, per germline. The CDR3 loop reads CAISERVGNIQYF.

This chain links TRBV10-3 with TRBJ2-1; lacking DNA, the TRBD2 call made by TCRdb goes unchecked. The length of the CDR3 is 15 residues. The germline CDR1 and CDR2 sequences are ENHRY and SYGVKD. The CDR3 loop is CAISARGGLGNEQFF.

The chain couples TRBV5-1 to TRBJ1-5; TCRdb designates TRBD1, a call that cannot be tested without DNA. The CDR3 covers 16 residues. The germline V gene encodes CDR1 SGHRS and CDR2 YFSETQ. The CDR3 loop reads CASRVDLPGGNQPQHF.

The rearrangement links TRBV7-2 to TRBJ2-1; TCRdb designates TRBD1, a call that cannot be tested without DNA. The CDR3 has 14 amino acids. CDR1 is SGHTA, CDR2 FQGNSA, per germline. CDR3 region: CASTRGQAYNEQFF.

The rearrangement uses TRBV12-3 or TRBV12-4 and TRBJ2-4; the D call from TCRdb, TRBD1, cannot be confirmed without DNA. The length of the CDR3 is 14 residues. The CDR3 here is CASSLLTQGSIQYF.

Here the CDR3 reads CASSLFGEAETQYF. J is TRBJ2-5 and V is TRBV7-6; the TCRdb D gene call, TRBD2, has no DNA to confirm it. Germline lookup yields CDR1 SGHVS and CDR2 FNYEAQ. CDR3 length: 14 residues. Complete variable domain (other parts from reference TRBV7-6 and TRBJ2-5): GAGVSQSPRYKVTKRGQDVALRCDPISGHVSLYWYRQALGQGPEFLTYFNYEAQQDKSGLPNDRFSAERPEGSISTLTIQRTEQRDSAMYRCASSLFGEAETQYFGPGTRLLVL.

The gene calls are TRBV28 and TRBJ1-1; there is no DNA to check the TCRdb D call of TRBD1. The CDR3 has 12 amino acids. Germline-derived CDR1 and CDR2 are MDHEN and SYDVKM. The CDR3 sequence is CASRKDRGEAFF.

V and J are TRBV11-2 and TRBJ2-3; the TCRdb D gene call, TRBD2, has no DNA to confirm it. The CDR3 spans 15 residues. Germline CDR1 and CDR2: SGHAT and FQNNGV. The CDR3 reads CASSHGTGWADTQYF.

This chain joins TRBV12-3 or TRBV12-4 and TRBJ2-3; absent DNA, TCRdb's TRBD2 call cannot be checked. The CDR3 is 18 residues long. The CDR3 region is CASSFPGLAAPSTDTQYF.

The chain recombines TRBV24-1 with TRBJ2-7. Germline lookup yields CDR1 KGHDR and CDR2 SFDVKD. This CDR3 has 15 amino acids. Here the CDR3 reads CATSDLAGATYEQYF.

This chain uses TRBV20-1 with TRBJ2-5; TCRdb picks TRBD2, but there is no DNA to check that call. The CDR3 has 12 residues. In germline, CDR1 is DFQATT, CDR2 SNEGSKA (reference sequence). The CDR3 protein is CSAMERGETQYF.

The rearrangement joins TRBV3-1 to TRBJ2-5. This CDR3 contains 14 residues. Germline assignment: CDR1 LGHDT and CDR2 YNNKEL (reference sequence). The CDR3 sequence is CASSNVDEQETQYF.

The chain employs TRBV12-5 and TRBJ1-3; TCRdb's assignment of TRBD1 cannot be checked, as there is no DNA. Germline CDR1 LGHNT, CDR2 FRNRAP. CDR3 size: 14 residues. CDR3 sequence reads: CASGQTGVGNTIYF.

The rearrangement joins TRBV14 to TRBJ2-1; TCRdb lists TRBD2, though no DNA is available to test this call. The CDR3 has 14 residues. Per the germline V gene, CDR1 is SGHDN and CDR2 is FVKESK. The CDR3 loop is CASSQTSGAYEQFF.

V usage is TRBV5-1 and J usage is TRBJ2-7; the D gene TCRdb calls, TRBD1, cannot be checked with no DNA. This CDR3 has 14 residues. Germline CDR1 SGHRS, CDR2 YFSETQ. CDR3 residues: CASSPPTGSYEQYF.

The chain employs TRBV6-5 and TRBJ1-5; the TRBD1 assignment by TCRdb is unverifiable without DNA. Per the germline V gene, CDR1 is MNHEY and CDR2 is SVGAGI. The CDR3 runs to 13 residues. CDR3 in amino acids: CASSSDREEPQHF.

V is TRBV10-3 and J is TRBJ1-2; the D gene TCRdb calls, TRBD1, cannot be checked with no DNA. The CDR3 runs to 13 residues. Germline lookup yields CDR1 ENHRY and CDR2 SYGVKD. The CDR3 reads CAISFGADYGYTF.

This chain connects TRBV12-3 or TRBV12-4 to TRBJ1-6; TCRdb's assignment of TRBD1 cannot be checked, as there is no DNA. The CDR3 is 14 residues long. The CDR3 sequence: CASSSGTRNSPLHF.

The CDR3 loop reads CASSEGLAGGVETQYF. The chain has TRBV5-1 and TRBJ2-5; TCRdb's D call, TRBD2, is unchecked because there is no DNA. The CDR3 extends over 16 amino acids. Germline values: CDR1 SGHRS, CDR2 YFSETQ.